The 31 T cell receptor beta chains below were found in one sample sequenced in a study of shared clonotypes between healthy human individuals. Cells designated naive CD8 were CD45RO-negative and were positively selected for CCR7, with terminally differentiated effector memory CD45RA+ cells excluded. The assay was immunoSEQ multiplex PCR, and TCRdb's table has in-frame clones only and misses some. The sample lists hundreds of thousands of clones; roughly 98% were seen once. The sample comprised naive CD8+ T cells sorted from blood. The receptors stem from a man aged 30 to 39 in good health.

This clone was seen just once. This chain links TRBV19 with TRBJ2-7, with TRBD1 matching over 9 bases. V was pared by 6 bases and J by 2 bases, with 5 bases of the junction left unmatched. The CDR3 totals 14 residues. CDR1 and CDR2 from the germline V gene are LNHDA and SQIVND (reference sequence). CDR3 sequence reads: CASSHGTGPYEQYF. The CDR3 bases are TGTGCCAGTAGCCACGGGACAGGGCCCTACGAGCAGTACTTC.

The rearrangement joins TRBV29-1 to TRBJ2-7; maybe TRBD1 (5 bases). The CDR3 is made up of 13 amino acids. From germline, CDR1 is SQVTM and CDR2 ANQGSEA. Trimming took off 0 bases at V and 1 base at J, with 7 bases between the two ends. The chain's CDR3 is CSVEETDSYEQYF. CDR3 sequence (DNA): TGCAGCGTTGAAGAGACAGATTCCTACGAGCAGTACTTC.

The CDR3 sequence: CASSQARGPYNEQFF. The CDR3 DNA follows: TGTGCCAGCAGCCAAGCTCGCGGGCCTTACAATGAGCAGTTCTTC. The J gene is TRBJ2-1, the V gene TRBV14; D perhaps matches TRBD2 (5 bases). Per germline, CDR1 SGHDN and CDR2 FVKESK. Deletions cut 1 base from V and 4 bases from J, with 11 bases between. The CDR3 runs to 15 residues.

V and J are TRBV27 and TRBJ2-1; TRBD2 matches 7 bases. The germline V gene has CDR1 MNHEY and CDR2 SMNVEV (reference sequence). With 5 bases clipped from V and 1 base from J, the junction kept 2 bases outside the gene matches. This CDR3 has 14 amino acids. The CDR3 coding sequence is TGTGCCAGCAGTCTGCGGGAGTCCTACAATGAGCAGTTCTTC. Amino acids: CASSLRESYNEQFF.

The chain has TRBV7-6 and TRBJ2-7; 7 bases line up with TRBD1. From germline, CDR1 is SGHVS and CDR2 FNYEAQ. This CDR3 spans 16 amino acids. V was pared by 1 base and J by 3 bases, with 9 bases of the junction left unmatched. This CDR3 reads CASSLGEGQTFYEQYF. As DNA, the CDR3 is TGTGCCAGCAGCTTAGGTGAGGGACAGACCTTCTACGAGCAGTACTTC.

This clone was seen once. The V gene is TRBV28, the J gene TRBJ1-1; no clear D gene. This CDR3 comprises 16 residues. Per the germline V gene, CDR1 is MDHEN and CDR2 is SYDVKM. The V gene lost 3 bases and the J gene lost 1 base, with 15 bases spanning the gap. The CDR3 reads CASSFRGRAGNTEAFF. The CDR3 bases are TGTGCCAGCAGTTTCAGAGGGAGGGCCGGGAACACTGAAGCTTTCTTT.

The gene calls are TRBV29-1 and TRBJ2-3, with TRBD1 identical over 7 bases. The length of the CDR3 is 16 residues. V was clipped by 4 bases and J by 0 bases; unmatched bases: 10. In germline, CDR1 is SQVTM, CDR2 ANQGSEA. The CDR3 coding sequence is TGCAGCGTTGCGGGACCGACAGGGCCTAGCACAGATACGCAGTATTTT. Translating it yields CSVAGPTGPSTDTQYF.

V gene TRBV5-4 combines with J gene TRBJ2-7, with 15 bases that match TRBD2. This CDR3 is built from 18 residues. The junction had 12 bases not matched to a gene; V was cut back by 4 bases and J by 4 bases. Looked up from germline, CDR1 is SGHNT and CDR2 is YYREEE (reference sequence). DNA of the CDR3: TGTGCCAGCAGCCCGGGACTAGCGGGAGGAGCCGCTGCGTACGAGCAGTACTTC. It is translated as CASSPGLAGGAAAYEQYF.

The chain links TRBV4-3 to TRBJ1-1, with D tentatively TRBD1 (5 bases). Germline V CDR1 and CDR2: LGHNA, YSLEER. This CDR3 has 14 residues. V lost 0 bases, J lost 4 bases, and 9 bases lay in between. The CDR3 loop reads CASSQDRRGTEAFF. In DNA, the CDR3 is TGCGCCAGCAGCCAAGATCGGAGGGGCACTGAAGCTTTCTTT.

V gene TRBV23-1 combines with J gene TRBJ2-5, with a tentative D call TRBD1 (5 bases). TRBV23-1 is an open reading frame, and its role is uncertain. Trimming stripped 2 bases from V and 5 bases from J, with 6 bases between. The CDR3 consists of 12 residues. CDR3 nucleotide sequence: TGCGCCAGCAGTCAACAGGGCGAGACCCAGTACTTC. Residues: CASSQQGETQYF.

The chain has TRBV7-8 and TRBJ1-5; D may be TRBD1 (6 bases). V lost 5 bases to trimming and J lost 7 bases, with 9 bases between them. The CDR3 covers 12 residues. Germline V gene sequence: CDR1 SGHVS, CDR2 FQNEAQ. CDR3 coding DNA: TGTGCCAGCAGCGGGGACAACCAGCCCCAGCATTTT. Encoded protein: CASSGDNQPQHF.

The rearrangement joins TRBV10-3 to TRBJ1-1; TRBD1 agrees at 10 bases. The V segment lost 6 bases and the J segment 5 bases; nucleotides outside the gene matches: 3. The CDR3 extends over 13 amino acids. CDR1 ENHRY and CDR2 SYGVKD come from the germline V gene. The CDR3 DNA reads as TGTGCCATCAGGTGGGACAGGGGTACTGAAGCTTTCTTT. Translated: CAIRWDRGTEAFF.

The chain employs TRBV27 and TRBJ1-5; TRBD1 agrees at 8 bases. V was pared by 6 bases and J by 9 bases, with 10 bases of the junction left unmatched. Germline V CDR1 and CDR2: MNHEY, SMNVEV (reference sequence). This CDR3 spans 14 amino acids. The CDR3 is CASRHGQGVGPQHF. The CDR3 DNA follows: TGTGCCAGCAGGCACGGACAGGGAGTAGGGCCCCAGCATTTT.

This clone was picked up one time. V and J are TRBV10-3 and TRBJ2-2; possibly TRBD2 for D (5 bases). The germline V gene has CDR1 ENHRY and CDR2 SYGVKD. This CDR3 has 13 residues. The V end lost 8 bases, the J end lost 2 bases, and 9 bases lay between the germline ends. The CDR3 DNA follows: TGTGCCATCGTACGGGGAAACACCGGGGAGCTGTTTTTT. The encoded protein is CAIVRGNTGELFF.

The chain links TRBV7-9 to TRBJ2-5; no reliable D call. The CDR3 length is 16 residues. V lost 3 bases to trimming and J lost 5 bases, with 19 bases between them. The germline V gene encodes CDR1 SEHNR and CDR2 FQNEAQ (reference sequence). CDR3 in amino acids: CASSFRLAVPRETQYF. The CDR3 region has the DNA TGTGCCAGCAGCTTCCGGCTGGCTGTCCCACGTGAGACCCAGTACTTC.

The V and J genes are TRBV13 and TRBJ2-1; 8 bases align to TRBD1. V lost 6 bases to trimming and J lost 4 bases; unmatched junction nucleotides: 11. Looked up from germline, CDR1 is PRHDT and CDR2 is FYEKMQ (reference sequence). This CDR3 is built from 16 residues. CDR3 sequence reads: CASSHDRTGLYNEQFF. Here the CDR3 DNA reads TGTGCCAGCAGTCACGACAGGACAGGGTTATACAATGAGCAGTTCTTC. Supplemented by reference TRBV13 and TRBJ2-1, the full variable domain reads AAGVIQSPRHLIKEKRETATLKCYPIPRHDTVYWYQQGPGQDPQFLISFYEKMQSDKGSIPDRFSAQQFSDYHSELNMSSLELGDSALYFCASSHDRTGLYNEQFFGPGTRLTVL.

The chain couples TRBV7-9 to TRBJ2-2; D not certain. The germline V gene encodes CDR1 SEHNR and CDR2 FQNEAQ (reference sequence). The length of the CDR3 is 13 residues. V shed 7 bases and J shed 1 base, with 7 bases lying between them. In nucleotides, the CDR3 is TGTGCCAGCAAGAACCAGAACACCGGGGAGCTGTTTTTT. Its translation is CASKNQNTGELFF. The whole variable domain, filled in from reference TRBV7-9 and TRBJ2-2, reads DTGVSQNPRHKITKRGQNVTFRCDPISEHNRLYWYRQTLGQGPEFLTYFQNEAQLEKSRLLSDRFSAERPKGSFSTLEIQRTEQGDSAMYLCASKNQNTGELFFGEGSRLTVL.

The CDR3 nucleotides read TGTGCCATCAGTAATACTGAAAACTATGGCTACACCTTC. Encoded protein: CAISNTENYGYTF. This chain links TRBV10-3 with TRBJ1-2; no reliable D call. From germline, CDR1 is ENHRY and CDR2 SYGVKD. The CDR3 totals 13 residues. Trimming removed 5 bases from V and 2 bases from J, with 9 bases in between.

The chain combines TRBV10-1 with TRBJ2-7, with D perhaps being TRBD1 or TRBD2 (5 bases each). V was clipped by 0 bases and J by 1 base, with 10 bases between them. The CDR3 totals 15 residues. In germline, CDR1 is WNHNN, CDR2 SYGVQD (reference sequence). The CDR3: CASSESRGASYEQYF. In nucleotides, the CDR3 is TGCGCCAGCAGTGAGTCCCGAGGGGCTTCCTACGAGCAGTACTTC.

The rearrangement joins TRBV29-1 to TRBJ2-7; D might be TRBD1 (8 bases). CDR3 length equals 12 residues. Per germline, CDR1 SQVTM and CDR2 ANQGSEA. The ends were cut back, 6 bases at V and 5 bases at J, with 14 bases in the middle. CDR3 nucleotides: TGCAGCGTCCGGACAGGGAGGGACGAGCAGTACTTC. Translated: CSVRTGRDEQYF.

Notes on this clone: The same CDR3 arises from other DNA sequences in this sample as well. The chain employs TRBV7-6 and TRBJ2-7; TRBD1 matches at 9 bases. V was pared by 4 bases and J by 1 base, with 2 bases of the junction left unmatched. The germline V gene has CDR1 SGHVS and CDR2 FNYEAQ. The length of the CDR3 is 14 residues. The CDR3, as DNA: TGTGCCAGCAGCTCCGGGACAGGGTCCTACGAGCAGTACTTC. Encoded protein: CASSSGTGSYEQYF.

The genes are TRBV7-9 and TRBJ2-3; weak D call: TRBD2 (5 bases). V was trimmed by 5 bases and J by 0 bases, leaving 15 bases between them. The CDR3 loop spans 16 amino acids. CDR1 SEHNR and CDR2 FQNEAQ come from the germline V gene (reference sequence). CDR3 region: CASSRILGSSTDTQYF. As DNA, the CDR3 is TGTGCCAGCAGCAGAATACTGGGGAGCAGCACAGATACGCAGTATTTT.

The rearrangement uses TRBV5-1 and TRBJ2-7; 7 bases map to TRBD2. J was trimmed by 3 bases and V by 5 bases; bases with no gene match: 5. The V gene's germline CDR1 is SGHRS and CDR2 YFSETQ. This CDR3 is built from 13 residues. Here the CDR3 reads CASRRAGIYEQYF. CDR3 DNA sequence: TGCGCCAGCAGGAGAGCGGGGATCTACGAGCAGTACTTC.

The J gene is TRBJ2-7, the V gene TRBV7-9; the D gene is possibly TRBD1 (5 bases). Germline CDR1 reads SEHNR; CDR2 reads FQNEAQ (reference sequence). Trimming cost V 4 bases and J 7 bases, with 8 bases left between them. The CDR3 runs to 11 residues. CDR3 sequence: CASSSGLEQYF. The CDR3 DNA is TGTGCCAGCAGCTCAGGGTTAGAGCAGTACTTC.

The genes are TRBV27 and TRBJ2-1, with 8 bases fitting TRBD2. CDR1 is MNHEY and CDR2 is SMNVEV in the germline V gene (reference sequence). V lost 1 base to trimming and J lost 0 bases; unmatched junction nucleotides: 2. The CDR3 loop spans 16 amino acids. CDR3 in DNA: TGTGCCAGCAGTTTATTTGCGGGAGGCTCCTACAATGAGCAGTTCTTC. It is translated as CASSLFAGGSYNEQFF.

The chain employs TRBV5-4 and TRBJ2-5; D not certain. The V and J ends lost 0 bases and 5 bases respectively, with 5 bases between them. This CDR3 has 12 residues. Per the germline V gene, CDR1 is SGHNT and CDR2 is YYREEE (reference sequence). CDR3 sequence (DNA): TGTGCCAGCAGCTTGGCCGCGGAGACCCAGTACTTC. It translates to CASSLAAETQYF.

In regard to this clone: This sample also contains other DNA sequences that code for the same CDR3. The V call is TRBV27, the J call TRBJ2-1, with TRBD2 matching 7 bases. This CDR3 has 14 amino acids. V lost 2 bases to trimming and J lost 2 bases; unmatched junction nucleotides: 0. Germline V gene sequence: CDR1 MNHEY, CDR2 SMNVEV (reference sequence). The CDR3 protein is CASSLGTTYNEQFF. DNA for the CDR3: TGTGCCAGCAGTTTAGGGACTACCTACAATGAGCAGTTCTTC.

The chain combines TRBV6-5 with TRBJ2-1; 7 bases align to TRBD2. The germline CDR1 and CDR2 sequences are MNHEY and SVGAGI. The V and J ends lost 5 bases and 10 bases, in that order; junction bases with no gene match: 2. The CDR3 spans 11 residues. DNA of the CDR3: TGTGCCAGCAGTGCCGGGGGGGAGCAGTTCTTC. As protein: CASSAGGEQFF.

The V and J genes are TRBV29-1 and TRBJ2-1, with D tentatively TRBD1 (6 bases). V was cut by 0 bases and J by 4 bases, with 13 bases left in between. Germline values: CDR1 SQVTM, CDR2 ANQGSEA. The CDR3 spans 15 residues. In DNA form, the CDR3 reads TGCAGCGTTGAAGATCCACGGACAGAGTACAATGAGCAGTTCTTC. It translates to CSVEDPRTEYNEQFF.

The J gene is TRBJ2-1, the V gene TRBV5-8; tentative D call: TRBD2 (6 bases). Germline V gives CDR1 SGHTS, CDR2 YDEGEE. Trimming removed 5 bases from V and 8 bases from J, with 20 bases in between. The CDR3 loop spans 15 amino acids. This chain's CDR3 is CASRGRSYTFDEQFF. The CDR3 DNA reads TGTGCCAGCAGAGGGAGGTCATACACATTCGATGAGCAGTTCTTC.

This chain uses TRBV7-2 with TRBJ1-1; the D gene is possibly TRBD1 (5 bases). Trimming shortened V by 5 bases and J by 4 bases, and 17 bases separated the two germline ends. The CDR3 consists of 15 residues. Germline V lookup: CDR1 SGHTA, CDR2 FQGNSA. The CDR3 loop reads CASSQPFGGLTEAFF. The CDR3 region has the DNA TGTGCCAGCAGCCAACCCTTCGGGGGTCTCACTGAAGCTTTCTTT.